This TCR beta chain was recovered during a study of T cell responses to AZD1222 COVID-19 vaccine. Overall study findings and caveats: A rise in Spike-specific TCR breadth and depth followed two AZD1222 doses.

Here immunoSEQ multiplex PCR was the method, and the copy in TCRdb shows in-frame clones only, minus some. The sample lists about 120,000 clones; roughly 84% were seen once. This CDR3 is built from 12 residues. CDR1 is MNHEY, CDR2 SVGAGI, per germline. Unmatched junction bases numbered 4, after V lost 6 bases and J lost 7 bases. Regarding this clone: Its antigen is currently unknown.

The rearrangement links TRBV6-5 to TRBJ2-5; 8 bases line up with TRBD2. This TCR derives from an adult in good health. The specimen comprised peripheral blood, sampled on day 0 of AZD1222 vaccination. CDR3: CASRTTSGTQYF. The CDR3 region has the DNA TGTGCCAGCAGAACAACTAGCGGGACCCAGTACTTC.